The clone carrying this T cell receptor beta chain was seen many times. The record originates from a study of T cells in Graves' hyperthyroidism and ophthalmopathy. This CDR3 spans 17 amino acids. From germline, CDR1 is SNHLY and CDR2 FYNNEI. V gave up 3 bases and J gave up 0 bases, with 17 bases separating them. The investigators amplified TCR beta CDR3 regions from RNA transcripts. An initial round of RT-PCR targeting the TCR CDR3 relied on the HTBI primer set. TCRdb re-called the multiplex PCR reads through MiXCR, storing one row per CDR3 protein. The sample has approximately 720,000 distinct CDR3 sequences; 18% are singletons.

This receptor was taken from a woman in her 50s with Graves' hyperthyroidism that later progressed to Graves' ophthalmopathy. Specimen: blood. The chain is built from TRBV2 and TRBJ1-2; D may be TRBD1 (5 bases). DNA of the CDR3: TGTGCCAGCAGTGATCACCGGGACGGACAAGCTAACTATGGCTACACCTTC. It encodes CASSDHRDGQANYGYTF. The entire variable domain, with the rest obtained from reference TRBV2 and TRBJ1-2, is as follows: EPEVTQTPSHQVTQMGQEVILRCVPISNHLYFYWYRQILGQKVEFLVSFYNNEISEKSEIFDDQFSVERPDGSNFTLKIRSTKLEDSAMYFCASSDHRDGQANYGYTFGSGTRLTVV.